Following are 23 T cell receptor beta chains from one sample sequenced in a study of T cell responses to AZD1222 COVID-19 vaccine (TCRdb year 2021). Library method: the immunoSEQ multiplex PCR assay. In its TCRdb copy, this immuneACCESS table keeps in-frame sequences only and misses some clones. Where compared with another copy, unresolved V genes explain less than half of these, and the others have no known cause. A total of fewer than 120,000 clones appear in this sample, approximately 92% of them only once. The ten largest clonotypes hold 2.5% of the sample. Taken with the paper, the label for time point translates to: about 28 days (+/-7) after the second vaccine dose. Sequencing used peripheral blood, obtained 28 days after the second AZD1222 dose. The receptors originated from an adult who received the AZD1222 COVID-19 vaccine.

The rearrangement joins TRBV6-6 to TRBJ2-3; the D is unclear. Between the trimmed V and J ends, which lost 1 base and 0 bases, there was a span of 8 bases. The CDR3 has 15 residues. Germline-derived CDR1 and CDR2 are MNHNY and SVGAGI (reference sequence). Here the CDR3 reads CASSYWPTSTDTQYF. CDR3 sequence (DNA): TGTGCCAGCAGTTACTGGCCAACTAGCACAGATACGCAGTATTTT.

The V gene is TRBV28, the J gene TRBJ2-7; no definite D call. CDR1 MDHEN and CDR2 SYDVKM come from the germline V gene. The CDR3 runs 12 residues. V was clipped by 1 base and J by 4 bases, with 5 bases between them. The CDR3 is CASSLLTYEQYF. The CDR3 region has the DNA TGTGCCAGCAGTTTATTGACGTACGAGCAGTACTTC.

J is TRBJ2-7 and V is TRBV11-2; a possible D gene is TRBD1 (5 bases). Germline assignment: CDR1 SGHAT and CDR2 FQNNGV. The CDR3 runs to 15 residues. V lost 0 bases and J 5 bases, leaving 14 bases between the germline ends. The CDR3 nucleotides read TGTGCCAGCAGCTTAGATGGGGCCCGAACGGACGAGCAGTACTTC. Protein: CASSLDGARTDEQYF.

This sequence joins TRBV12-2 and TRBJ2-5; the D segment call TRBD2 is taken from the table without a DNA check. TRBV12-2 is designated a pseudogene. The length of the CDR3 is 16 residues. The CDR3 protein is CASRLATSGGGETQYF. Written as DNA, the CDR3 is TGTGCAAGTCGCTTAGCGACTAGCGGAGGGGGTGAGACCCAGTACTTC.

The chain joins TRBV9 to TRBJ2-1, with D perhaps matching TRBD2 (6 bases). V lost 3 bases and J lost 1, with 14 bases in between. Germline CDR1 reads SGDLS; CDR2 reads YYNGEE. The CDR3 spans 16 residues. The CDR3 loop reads CASSAGAGQSYNEQFF. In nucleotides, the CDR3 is TGTGCCAGCAGCGCAGGAGCGGGCCAATCCTACAATGAGCAGTTCTTC.

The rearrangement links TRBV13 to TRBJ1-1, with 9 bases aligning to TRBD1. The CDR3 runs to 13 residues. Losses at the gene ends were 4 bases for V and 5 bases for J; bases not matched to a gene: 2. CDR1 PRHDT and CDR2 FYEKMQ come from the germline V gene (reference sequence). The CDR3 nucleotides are TGTGCCAGCAGCTCGACAGGGGGTACTGAAGCTTTCTTT. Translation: CASSSTGGTEAFF.

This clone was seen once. CDR3 DNA: TGTGCCAGCAGCCCCCAACTGGGGCACTTCGGCTACGAGCAGTACTTC. Encoded protein: CASSPQLGHFGYEQYF. This sequence joins TRBV14 and TRBJ2-7; D might be TRBD1 (5 bases). Germline V CDR1 and CDR2: SGHDN, FVKESK. Trimming pared 4 bases from V and 3 bases from J, leaving 19 bases between. CDR3 length: 16 residues.

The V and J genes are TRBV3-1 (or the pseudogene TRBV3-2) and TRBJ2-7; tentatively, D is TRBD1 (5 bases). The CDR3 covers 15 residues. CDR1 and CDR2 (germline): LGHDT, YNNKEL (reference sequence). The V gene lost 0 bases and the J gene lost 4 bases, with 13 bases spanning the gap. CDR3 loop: CASSQESGMGYEQYF. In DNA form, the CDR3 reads TGTGCCAGCAGCCAAGAATCAGGGATGGGGTACGAGCAGTACTTC.

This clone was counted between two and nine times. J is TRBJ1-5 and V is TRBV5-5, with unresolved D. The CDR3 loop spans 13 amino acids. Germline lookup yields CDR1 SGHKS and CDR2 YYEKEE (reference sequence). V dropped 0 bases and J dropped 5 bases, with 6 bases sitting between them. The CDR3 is CASSLEVDQPQHF. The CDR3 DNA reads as TGTGCCAGCAGCTTGGAAGTAGATCAGCCCCAGCATTTT.

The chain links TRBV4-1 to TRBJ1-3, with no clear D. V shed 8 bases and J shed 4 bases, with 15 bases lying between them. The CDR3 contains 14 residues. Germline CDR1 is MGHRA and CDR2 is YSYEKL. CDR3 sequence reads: CASQSLGTGNTIYF. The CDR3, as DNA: TGCGCCAGCCAAAGTTTGGGAACCGGAAACACCATATATTTT.

The CDR3 nucleotides read TGTGCCAGCAGCGAGGGTCACGGCTATGGCTACACCTTC. It translates to CASSEGHGYGYTF. The gene calls are TRBV6-2 or TRBV6-3 and TRBJ1-2; D remains ambiguous. V lost 6 bases to trimming and J lost 4 bases, with 12 bases between them. The germline V gene has CDR1 MNHEY and CDR2 SVGEGT. The CDR3 contains 13 residues.

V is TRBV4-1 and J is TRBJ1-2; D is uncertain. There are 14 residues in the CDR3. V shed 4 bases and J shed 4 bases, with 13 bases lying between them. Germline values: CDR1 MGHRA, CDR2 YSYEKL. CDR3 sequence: CASSLNRGGYGYTF. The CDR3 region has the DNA TGCGCCAGCAGCCTGAATCGTGGCGGCTATGGCTACACCTTC.

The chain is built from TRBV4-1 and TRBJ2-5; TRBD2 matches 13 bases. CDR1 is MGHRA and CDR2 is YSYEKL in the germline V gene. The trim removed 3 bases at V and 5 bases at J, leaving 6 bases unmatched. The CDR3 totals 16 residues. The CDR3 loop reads CASSHRTSGGFETQYF. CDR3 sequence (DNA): TGCGCCAGCAGCCATCGGACTAGCGGGGGATTTGAGACCCAGTACTTC.

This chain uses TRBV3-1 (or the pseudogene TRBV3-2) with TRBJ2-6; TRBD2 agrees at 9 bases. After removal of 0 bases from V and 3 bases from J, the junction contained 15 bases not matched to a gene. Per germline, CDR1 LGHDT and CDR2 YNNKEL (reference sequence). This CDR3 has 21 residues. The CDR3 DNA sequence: TGTGCCAGCAGCCAAGACAACGCGGGGGGGCTGATAATACTTGGGGCCAACGTCCTGACTTTC. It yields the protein CASSQDNAGGLIILGANVLTF.

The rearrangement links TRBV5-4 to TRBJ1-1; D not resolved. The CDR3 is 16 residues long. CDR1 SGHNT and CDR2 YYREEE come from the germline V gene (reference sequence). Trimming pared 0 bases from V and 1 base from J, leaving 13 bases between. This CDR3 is CASSLDPPLGNTEAFF. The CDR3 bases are TGTGCCAGCAGCTTGGATCCCCCCTTGGGGAACACTGAAGCTTTCTTT.

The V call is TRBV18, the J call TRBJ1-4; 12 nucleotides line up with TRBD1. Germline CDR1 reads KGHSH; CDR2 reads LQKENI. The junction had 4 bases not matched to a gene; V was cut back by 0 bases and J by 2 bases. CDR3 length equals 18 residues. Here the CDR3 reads CASSPPLGTGGTNEKLFF. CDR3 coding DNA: TGTGCCAGCTCACCACCGTTGGGGACAGGGGGCACTAATGAAAAACTGTTTTTT.

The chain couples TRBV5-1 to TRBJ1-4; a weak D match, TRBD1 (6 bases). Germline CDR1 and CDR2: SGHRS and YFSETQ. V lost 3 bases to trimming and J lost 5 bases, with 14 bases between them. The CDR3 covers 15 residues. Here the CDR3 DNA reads TGCGCCAGCAGCTCCACGGGACAAGGAAATGAAAAACTGTTTTTT. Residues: CASSSTGQGNEKLFF.

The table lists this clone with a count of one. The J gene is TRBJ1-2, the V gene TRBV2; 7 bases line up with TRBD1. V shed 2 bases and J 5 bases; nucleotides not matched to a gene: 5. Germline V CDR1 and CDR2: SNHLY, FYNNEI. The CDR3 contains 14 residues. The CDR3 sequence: CASSESGQSYGYTF. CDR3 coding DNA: TGTGCCAGCAGTGAATCGGGACAGTCGTATGGCTACACCTTC.

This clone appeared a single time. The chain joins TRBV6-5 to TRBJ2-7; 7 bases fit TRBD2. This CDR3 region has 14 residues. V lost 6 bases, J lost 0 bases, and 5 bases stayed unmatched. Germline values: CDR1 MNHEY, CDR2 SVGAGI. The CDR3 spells CASSAGGSSYEQYF. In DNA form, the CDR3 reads TGTGCCAGCAGCGCCGGGGGGAGCTCCTACGAGCAGTACTTC.

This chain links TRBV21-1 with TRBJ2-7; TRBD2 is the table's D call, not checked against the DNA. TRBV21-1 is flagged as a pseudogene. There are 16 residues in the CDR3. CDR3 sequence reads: CASSKGLAGGSFEQYF. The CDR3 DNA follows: TGTGCCAGCAGCAAAGGCCTAGCGGGGGGTTCCTTCGAGCAGTACTTC.

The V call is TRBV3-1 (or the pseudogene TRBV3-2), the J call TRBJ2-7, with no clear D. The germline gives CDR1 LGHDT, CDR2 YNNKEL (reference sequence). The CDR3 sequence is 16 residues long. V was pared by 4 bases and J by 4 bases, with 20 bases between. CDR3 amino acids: CASSPKARPIDYEQYF. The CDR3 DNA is TGTGCCAGCAGCCCAAAGGCGCGGCCTATCGATTACGAGCAGTACTTC.

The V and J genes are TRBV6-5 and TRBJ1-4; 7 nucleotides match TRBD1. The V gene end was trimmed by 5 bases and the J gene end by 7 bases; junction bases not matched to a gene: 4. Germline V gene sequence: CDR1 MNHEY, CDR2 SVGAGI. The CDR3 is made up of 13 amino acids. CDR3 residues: CASSRGLGEKLFF. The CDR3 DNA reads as TGTGCCAGCAGTAGGGGGCTTGGTGAAAAACTGTTTTTT.

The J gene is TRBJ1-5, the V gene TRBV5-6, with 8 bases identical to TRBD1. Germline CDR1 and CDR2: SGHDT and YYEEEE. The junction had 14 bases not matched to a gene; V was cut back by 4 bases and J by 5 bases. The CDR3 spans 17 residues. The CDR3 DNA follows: TGTGCCAGCAGCGCAAAGCTAGGACAGGGAGGGGATCAGCCCCAGCATTTT. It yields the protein CASSAKLGQGGDQPQHF.